This T cell receptor beta chain was sequenced in a study of graft-versus-host responses after intestinal transplantation (dated by TCRdb to the early 2020s). Broadly, across the study: Recipients received multivisceral, liver-intestinal, or isolated intestinal transplants. All recipients received anti-thymocyte globulin induction followed by maintenance tacrolimus and steroids for 3 to 4 years. After intestinal transplantation, graft-versus-host and host-versus-graft alloreactive T cell clones were followed in the graft, circulation and bone marrow using bulk TCR-beta CDR3 sequencing. To identify alloreactive clones, pre-transplant mixed lymphocyte reaction products were sequenced and then compared with unstimulated pre-transplant donor and recipient T cells. The cohort enrolled about two dozen intestinal transplant recipients, one of whom was a retransplant, and a few patients without pretransplant specimens were excluded. A peak of at least 4% donor T cells among recipient peripheral blood mononuclear cells was the definition used for donor T cell macrochimerism. Rather than being sequenced by the commercial service, samples from a few later patients were sequenced in-house on an Illumina MiSeq and processed with MiXCR. Study-wide findings and limitations: Peak levels of circulating GvH clones were associated with declines in HvG clones early after transplant. In patients with donor T cell macrochimerism, the allografts had high GvH to HvG T cell clonal ratios. GvH clones were detected in recipient bone marrow, and some of these GvH clones were observed earlier in ileal mucosa or blood, consistent with an intestinal mucosal origin. The relatively low number and heterogeneity of intestinal transplant patients limited the conclusions.

Germline trimming: 3 bases from V, 5 bases from J; junction bases outside gene matches: 10. The CDR3 goes from the cysteine to the phenylalanine over 16 residues. The CDR3 DNA has 48 bases and is translated from base 1. Sequences SGDLS (CDR1) and YYNGEE (CDR2) are obtained from the germline V gene. In the first month after transplant, blood samples were collected up to 4 times, and after that at least monthly when available. Library creation used the immunoSEQ multiplex PCR assay. Adaptive Biotechnologies carried out high-throughput TCR-beta CDR3 sequencing of genomic DNA for most patients. The authors' analysis ran thus. Adaptive's ImmunoSEQ software supplied the TCR sequencing data for 18 patients, while MiXCR and VDJtools were used to process three other patients. CDR3 nucleotide sequences shared between donor and recipient were removed because their origin could not be assigned. To be classed as alloreactive, a clone needed at least 2-fold expansion over unstimulated cells and a minimum CFSE-low frequency of 0.002% (template counts) or 0.001% (read counts). A clone was considered mappable if detected in the sequenced pre-transplant spleen, lymph node, or MLR CFSE-low populations of the donor or recipient. Cumulative frequency of alloreactive clones was calculated as a percentage of all sequences weighted by copy number. TCRdb holds this immuneACCESS table with in-frame rearrangements only. Some clones are missing; in checked studies, unresolved V genes explain under half, and the rest has no known cause. V and J calls plus clone size are reproduced from that table; the DNA served to infer D and trimming. This sample is represented by around 30,000 clones; roughly 85% of them were singletons. Of the sample, around 10% falls within the top ten clones.

Regarding this clone: What this receptor recognizes is not known. Base qualities are not at hand, and no much larger clone is one base apart.

The receptor's source is a human patient who received an intestinal transplant, so some T cells may come from the graft donor. Sequenced here: PBMCs, sampled around 460 days after intestinal transplantation. The chain employs TRBV9 and TRBJ2-2, and 7 junctional nucleotides match TRBD2. The DNA sequence is TGTGCCAGCAGCGCCCGGGGCGGGAGTTTGACCGGGGAGCTGTTTTTT. Its coded protein is CASSARGGSLTGELFF.